This T cell receptor (beta chain) was captured in a study of metastatic and nonmetastatic thyroid tumors. Study-level information: For malignant and benign thyroid patients, tumor or nodule tissue and blood were the sources whose repertoires were compared.

Among the patients, none had received any treatment before thyroid surgery. TCRdb re-analyzed the PCR reads through MiXCR. Of some 15,000 clones in the sample, around 12% were seen once. This CDR3 has 11 residues. Trimming left V 4 bases short and J 4 bases short, with 3 bases between. Germline CDR1 reads SNHLY; CDR2 reads FYNNEI. This clone was seen more than once but under ten times. A much larger clone differs by one base, so this may be a read error. Sequenced sample: tumor tissue. The chain recombines TRBV2 with TRBJ2-3; D gene ambiguous. This TCR came from a female donor with papillary thyroid cancer or a benign thyroid nodule (not recorded which). Some clones in this sample may be carry-over from other donors' samples. For the CDR3, the DNA is TGTGCCAGCAGTGTGGCAGATACGCAGTATTTT. It specifies CASSVADTQYF.